The clone carrying this T cell receptor beta chain showed up just a few times. These data are taken from a study of blood T cells in healthy people across ages. Alongside a J-beta primer mix, a sample-barcoded 5' primer served in a second PCR lasting roughly 7 to 11 cycles. Each sample yielded at least 2.5 million CDR3-containing paired-end reads. TCRdb reprocessed the 5' RACE reads via MiXCR and lists one record per CDR3 protein. This sample carries around 1,000,000 distinct CDR3 sequences, around 27% of them seen once, and the ten largest clones take around 0.75%. These same records also appear under a second study, on T cells of mothers and their children. As that report states: The sample comes from some 10 healthy Caucasian donors: mothers and children. Over 8.5 million TCR beta CDR3 reads were obtained from each mother, and 2.5 million to 3.5 million from each child.

Sequencing was carried out using blood. The source is a girl aged 2-10 years in good health.

CDR3: CASSIGEDPYEQYF. The DNA of the CDR3 is TGTGCCAGCAGCATTGGGGAAGATCCTTACGAGCAGTACTTC. The chain links TRBV25-1 to TRBJ2-7; no definite D call. The V end lost 6 bases, the J end lost 4 bases, and 16 bases lay between the germline ends. The CDR3 is 14 residues long. Germline V gene data show CDR1 as MGHDK and CDR2 as SYGVNS.